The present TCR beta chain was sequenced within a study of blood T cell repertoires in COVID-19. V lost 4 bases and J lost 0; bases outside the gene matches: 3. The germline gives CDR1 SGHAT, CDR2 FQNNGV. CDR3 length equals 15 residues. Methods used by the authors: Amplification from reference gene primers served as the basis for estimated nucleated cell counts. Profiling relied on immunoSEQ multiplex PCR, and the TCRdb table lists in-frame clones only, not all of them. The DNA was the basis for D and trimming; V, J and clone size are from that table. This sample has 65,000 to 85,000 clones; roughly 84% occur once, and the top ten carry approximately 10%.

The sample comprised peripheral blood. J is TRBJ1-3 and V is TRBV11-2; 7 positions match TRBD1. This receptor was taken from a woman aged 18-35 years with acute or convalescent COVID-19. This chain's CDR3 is CASSSSGGSGNTIYF. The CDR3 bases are TGTGCCAGCAGCTCTTCAGGGGGCTCTGGAAACACCATATATTTT.